One sample yielded the 22 T cell receptor beta chains listed below, sequenced in a study of CD8+CD57+ T cells in acquired aplastic anemia. Genomic DNA was employed as the template in profiling TCR beta VDJ and CDR3. TCRdb independently ran MiXCR on the reads; one entry per CDR3 protein. The top ten clones hold 3% to 4% of a sample with about 150,000 distinct CDR3 sequences, around half of them seen once. Patients included in sequencing had previously demonstrated CD8+CD57+ cell expansion by flow cytometry. The sample taken for sequencing was sorted CD4+, CD8+, or CD8+CD57+ T cells (not recorded which) from PBMCs. The receptors stem from a human donor with aplastic anemia.

There are a few counts of this clonotype. The chain joins TRBV19 to TRBJ1-6; 8 positions agree with TRBD1. The CDR3 consists of 15 residues. Unmatched junction bases numbered 12, after V lost 3 bases and J lost 14 bases. The germline V gene has CDR1 LNHDA and CDR2 SQIVND (reference sequence). The CDR3 nucleotides are TGTGCCAGTAGTATTTCAGTCAGGGACAGGCCAACCCTCCACTTT. It specifies CASSISVRDRPTLHF.

Details on this clonotype: The germline gene is not matched at one end of the junction; a read error may be the cause. CDR3 nucleotides: TGTGCCAGCAGCCCCAACAGGGGGAACACAGATACGCTGTATTTT. It encodes CASSPNRGNTDTLYF. The rearrangement joins TRBV11-2 to TRBJ2-3, with 8 nucleotides matching TRBD1. The CDR3 length is 15 residues. Germline CDR1 and CDR2: SGHAT and FQNNGV.

This clonotype was seen a few times. This rearrangement joins TRBV20-1 to TRBJ1-2, with D uncertain. Germline loops: CDR1 DFQATT, CDR2 SNEGSKA (reference sequence). V gave up 0 bases and J gave up 4 bases, with 6 bases separating them. The CDR3 extends over 12 amino acids. The CDR3 loop reads CSAREAGYGYTF. CDR3 sequence (DNA): TGCAGTGCTAGAGAGGCAGGCTATGGCTACACCTTC.

This clonotype was observed many times. The chain couples TRBV4-3 to TRBJ1-4, with D unresolved. CDR3 size: 14 residues. Germline V gives CDR1 LGHNA, CDR2 YSLEER. V lost 8 bases and J 1 base, leaving 11 bases between the germline ends. The CDR3 protein is CASSPAVTNEKLFF. CDR3 bases: TGCGCCAGCTCCCCAGCGGTAACTAATGAAAAACTGTTTTTT.

This clonotype was observed many times. The chain uses TRBV7-9 and TRBJ2-7; perhaps TRBD1 as D (6 bases). Germline values: CDR1 SEHNR, CDR2 FQNEAQ (reference sequence). This CDR3 is built from 14 residues. The V end was cut by 5 bases, the J end by 0 bases, with 11 bases between. CDR3 sequence reads: CASSPTGNSYEQYF. The CDR3 nucleotides read TGTGCCAGCAGCCCGACAGGAAACTCCTACGAGCAGTACTTC.

The chain combines TRBV2 with TRBJ2-7, with 11 bases fitting TRBD1. CDR1 and CDR2 from the germline V gene are SNHLY and FYNNEI. Losses at the gene ends were 6 bases for V and 0 bases for J; bases not matched to a gene: 10. This CDR3 has 17 residues. CDR3 bases: TGTGCCAGCAGCATAAGGACAGGGGGCCTTAGCTCCTACGAGCAGTACTTC. It specifies CASSIRTGGLSSYEQYF.

This clonotype appeared many times. The chain recombines TRBV7-2 with TRBJ1-1; 10 nucleotides align to TRBD1. CDR1 and CDR2 from the germline V gene are SGHTA and FQGNSA. The CDR3 is 15 amino acids. V dropped 5 bases and J dropped 1; count of bases not matched to a gene: 4. CDR3 amino acids: CASSPRTGGNTEAFF. Here the CDR3 DNA reads TGTGCCAGCAGCCCCCGGACAGGGGGGAACACTGAAGCTTTCTTT.

The chain is built from TRBV25-1 and TRBJ2-1, with 9 bases identical to TRBD1. Germline V gene data show CDR1 as MGHDK and CDR2 as SYGVNS. Trimming took 4 bases from V and 7 from J; bases not matched to a gene: 14. CDR3 length equals 17 residues. The CDR3 nucleotides read TGTGCCAGCAGTGCTACGGGACCGGGACAGGGCGAAAATGAGCAGTTCTTC. Protein: CASSATGPGQGENEQFF.

This clonotype was picked up many times. V usage is TRBV9 and J usage is TRBJ2-5; a possible D gene is TRBD1 (5 bases). Germline assignment: CDR1 SGDLS and CDR2 YYNGEE. This CDR3 has 15 amino acids. Trimming removed 0 bases at V and 2 bases at J, with 11 bases between. The CDR3 DNA follows: TGTGCCAGCAGCGTAGGGCCAGGGCCTCAAGAGACCCAGTACTTC. Translating it yields CASSVGPGPQETQYF.

The rearrangement links TRBV5-1 to TRBJ1-6; D unclear. The CDR3 is 16 residues long. Trimming removed 0 bases from V and 12 bases from J, with 19 bases in between. Germline loops: CDR1 SGHRS, CDR2 YFSETQ. The CDR3 loop reads CASSLESSAASLPLHF. CDR3 nucleotides: TGCGCCAGCAGCTTGGAATCTTCAGCGGCCAGTTTACCCCTCCACTTT.

DNA of the CDR3: TGTGCCAGCAGCTTGGACAGGGCCGGTAATGAAAAACTGTTTTTT. Translating gives CASSLDRAGNEKLFF. This chain joins TRBV5-6 and TRBJ1-4; tentatively, D is TRBD1 (6 bases). The germline V and J ends were trimmed by 0 bases and 4 bases, with 10 bases remaining between them. The CDR3 is 15 amino acids. The germline CDR1 and CDR2 sequences are SGHDT and YYEEEE.

The CDR3 DNA sequence: TGTGCCAGCAGCCTATCACATGACAGGGACTACGAGCAGTACTTC. Translation: CASSLSHDRDYEQYF. The chain links TRBV7-2 to TRBJ2-7; 7 bases match TRBD1. There are 15 residues in the CDR3. Trimming at V came to 5 bases and at J to 3 bases, leaving 10 bases not matched to a gene. Germline V gene data show CDR1 as SGHTA and CDR2 as FQGNSA. Looking up the rest from reference TRBV7-2 and TRBJ2-7 gives the full variable domain: GAGVSQSPSNKVTEKGKDVELRCDPISGHTALYWYRQSLGQGLEFLIYFQGNSAPDKSGLPSDRFSAERTGGSVSTLTIQRTQQEDSAVYLCASSLSHDRDYEQYFGPGTRLTVT.

This clonotype has at least ten counts. Here the CDR3 reads CASSSRTGRSTEAFF. In DNA form, the CDR3 reads TGTGCCAGCAGCTCCCGGACAGGGCGGTCCACTGAAGCTTTCTTT. The chain links TRBV3-1 to TRBJ1-1, with 8 bases aligning to TRBD1. The CDR3 sequence is 15 residues long. Losses at the gene ends were 5 bases for V and 4 bases for J; bases not matched to a gene: 9. Germline-derived CDR1 and CDR2 are LGHDT and YNNKEL (reference sequence).

The chain joins TRBV19 to TRBJ2-7; possibly TRBD2 for D (6 bases). V lost 9 bases to trimming and J lost 3 bases, with 21 bases between them. CDR1 LNHDA and CDR2 SQIVND come from the germline V gene (reference sequence). The CDR3 spans 15 residues. CDR3 protein: CASSHTGTLGYEQYF. The CDR3 DNA follows: TGTGCCAGCAGTCACACCGGGACTTTAGGCTACGAGCAGTACTTC.

This chain joins TRBV5-1 and TRBJ2-6; D not certain. Trimming removed 0 bases from V and 1 base from J, with 5 bases in between. CDR3 length: 15 amino acids. The germline V gene has CDR1 SGHRS and CDR2 YFSETQ. The CDR3 spells CASSLEGSGANVLTF. CDR3 nucleotide sequence: TGCGCCAGCAGCTTGGAGGGATCTGGGGCCAACGTCCTGACTTTC.

This clonotype has ten or more counts. This chain connects TRBV7-6 to TRBJ1-2; possibly TRBD1 for D (5 bases). The CDR3 contains 12 residues. V dropped 1 base and J dropped 8 bases, with 8 bases sitting between them. Germline CDR1 is SGHVS and CDR2 is FNYEAQ. The CDR3 DNA is TGTGCCAGCAGCTTAGGTGGGGCGGGCTACACCTTC. As protein: CASSLGGAGYTF.

The V gene is TRBV6-1, the J gene TRBJ1-1, with D possibly being TRBD1 (5 bases). CDR1 is MNHNS, CDR2 SASEGT, per germline. V was clipped by 4 bases and J by 1 base, with 10 bases between them. The CDR3 totals 14 residues. In DNA form, the CDR3 reads TGTGCCAGCAGTGCTTGGGGGGAGAACACTGAAGCTTTCTTT. Translating gives CASSAWGENTEAFF.

The V and J genes are TRBV24-1 and TRBJ2-7; no clear D gene. Per the germline V gene, CDR1 is KGHDR and CDR2 is SFDVKD. The V and J ends lost 4 bases and 2 bases respectively, with 17 bases between them. This CDR3 is built from 16 residues. CDR3 coding DNA: TGTGCCACCAGTGACAGCAGGAAACAAGAGACCTACGAGCAGTACTTC. Amino acids: CATSDSRKQETYEQYF.

The rearrangement uses TRBV2 and TRBJ1-2; D may be TRBD1 (6 bases). This CDR3 region has 14 residues. V lost 2 bases, J lost 2 bases, and 9 bases lay in between. Germline CDR1 reads SNHLY; CDR2 reads FYNNEI. The CDR3 DNA reads as TGTGCCAGCAGTGAAAGTGGACAGAACTATGGCTACACCTTC. Its protein is CASSESGQNYGYTF. The complete variable domain, with remaining parts taken from reference TRBV2 and TRBJ1-2, reads EPEVTQTPSHQVTQMGQEVILRCVPISNHLYFYWYRQILGQKVEFLVSFYNNEISEKSEIFDDQFSVERPDGSNFTLKIRSTKLEDSAMYFCASSESGQNYGYTFGSGTRLTVV.

This rearrangement joins TRBV5-1 to TRBJ2-5; a possible D gene is TRBD1 (5 bases). Deletions cut 0 bases from V and 3 bases from J, with 9 bases between. CDR3 length: 14 amino acids. Germline V CDR1 and CDR2: SGHRS, YFSETQ. This CDR3 is CASSLAQTEETQYF. The DNA of the CDR3 is TGCGCCAGCAGCTTGGCCCAGACAGAAGAGACCCAGTACTTC.

This clonotype has only a few counts. In nucleotides, the CDR3 is TGTGCCAGCAGCCGGGTGGCCGGGGAGCTGTTTTTT. It translates to CASSRVAGELFF. J is TRBJ2-2 and V is TRBV7-8; D unclear. Trimming left V 5 bases short and J 6 bases short, with 7 bases between. Germline V gene sequence: CDR1 SGHVS, CDR2 FQNEAQ. This CDR3 contains 12 residues.

Remarks on this clonotype: Being one base from a much bigger clone, this may be a read error. In this CDR3 the conserved last residue, phenylalanine or tryptophan, is missing, so a read error is likely. This chain links TRBV5-1 with TRBJ2-1; 9 positions match TRBD2. Germline V gives CDR1 SGHRS, CDR2 YFSETQ. After removal of 4 bases from V and 7 bases from J, the junction contained 9 bases not matched to a gene. The CDR3 consists of 15 residues. The DNA for the CDR3 is TGCGCCAGCAGCCCCAGGACTAGCGTGGTTAATGAGCAGTTCCTC. Amino acids: CASSPRTSVVNEQFL.